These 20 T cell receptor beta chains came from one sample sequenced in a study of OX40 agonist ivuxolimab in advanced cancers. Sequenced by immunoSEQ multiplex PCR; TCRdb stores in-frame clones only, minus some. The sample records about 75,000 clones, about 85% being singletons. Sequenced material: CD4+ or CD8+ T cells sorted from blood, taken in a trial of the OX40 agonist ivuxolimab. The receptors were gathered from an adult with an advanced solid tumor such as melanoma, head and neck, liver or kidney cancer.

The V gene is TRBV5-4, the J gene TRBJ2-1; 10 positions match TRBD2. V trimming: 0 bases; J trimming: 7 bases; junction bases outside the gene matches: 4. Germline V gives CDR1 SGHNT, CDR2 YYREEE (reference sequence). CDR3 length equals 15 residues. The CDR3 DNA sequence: TGTGCCAGCAGCTTGGACCCTAGCGGGAGAAATGAGCAGTTCTTC. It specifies CASSLDPSGRNEQFF.

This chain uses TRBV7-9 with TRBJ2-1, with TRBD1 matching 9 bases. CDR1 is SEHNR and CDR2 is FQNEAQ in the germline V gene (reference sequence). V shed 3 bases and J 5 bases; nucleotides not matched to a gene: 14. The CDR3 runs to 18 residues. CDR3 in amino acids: CASSFPPHGTGSNNEQFF. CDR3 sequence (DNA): TGTGCCAGCAGCTTCCCACCTCACGGGACAGGGTCTAACAATGAGCAGTTCTTC.

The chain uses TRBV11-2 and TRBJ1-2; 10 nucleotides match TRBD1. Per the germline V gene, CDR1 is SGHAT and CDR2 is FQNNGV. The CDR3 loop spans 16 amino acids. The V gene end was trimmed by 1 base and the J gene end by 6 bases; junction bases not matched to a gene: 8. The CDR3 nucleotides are TGTGCCAGCAGCTTAGGTCCGGGACAGGGGCAGAATGGCTACACCTTC. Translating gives CASSLGPGQGQNGYTF.

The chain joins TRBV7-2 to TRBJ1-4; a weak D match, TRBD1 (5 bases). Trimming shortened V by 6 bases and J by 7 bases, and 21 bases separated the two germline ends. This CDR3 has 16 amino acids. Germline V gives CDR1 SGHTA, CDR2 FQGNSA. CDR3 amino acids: CASSLEQSGGGEKLFF. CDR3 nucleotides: TGTGCCAGCAGTCTTGAGCAAAGTGGGGGGGGTGAAAAACTGTTTTTT.

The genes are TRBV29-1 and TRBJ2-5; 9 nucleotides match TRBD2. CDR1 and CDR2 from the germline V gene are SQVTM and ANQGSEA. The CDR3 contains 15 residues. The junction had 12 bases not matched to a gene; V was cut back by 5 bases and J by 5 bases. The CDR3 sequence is CSVSYSSGMGETQYF. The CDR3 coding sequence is TGCAGCGTTTCCTACTCTAGCGGGATGGGGGAGACCCAGTACTTC. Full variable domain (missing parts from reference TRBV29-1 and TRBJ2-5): SAVISQKPSRDICQRGTSLTIQCQVDSQVTMMFWYRQQPGQSLTLIATANQGSEATYESGFVIDKFPISRPNLTFSTLTVSNMSPEDSSIYLCSVSYSSGMGETQYFGPGTRLLVL.

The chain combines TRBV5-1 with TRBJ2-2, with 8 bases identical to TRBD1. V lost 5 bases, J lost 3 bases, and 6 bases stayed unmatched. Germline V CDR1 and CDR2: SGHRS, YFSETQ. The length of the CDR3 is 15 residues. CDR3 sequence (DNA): TGCGCCAGCAGGACAGGGGATGAGGACACCGGGGAGCTGTTTTTT. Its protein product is CASRTGDEDTGELFF.

The CDR3 DNA is TGTGCCAGCACGTTAGGGCAGATTCTCTACGAGCAGTACTTC. It translates to CASTLGQILYEQYF. This chain joins TRBV2 and TRBJ2-5; D is unresolved. The closer fit of TRBJ2-7 to the DNA end suggests the J call may be wrong. The germline gives CDR1 SNHLY, CDR2 FYNNEI. CDR3 size: 14 residues.

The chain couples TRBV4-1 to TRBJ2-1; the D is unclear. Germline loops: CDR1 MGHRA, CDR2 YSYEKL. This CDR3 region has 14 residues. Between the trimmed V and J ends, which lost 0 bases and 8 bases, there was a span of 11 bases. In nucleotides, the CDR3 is TGCGCCAGCAGCCAAGATAAGCAATCTTATGAGCAGTTCTTC. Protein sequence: CASSQDKQSYEQFF.

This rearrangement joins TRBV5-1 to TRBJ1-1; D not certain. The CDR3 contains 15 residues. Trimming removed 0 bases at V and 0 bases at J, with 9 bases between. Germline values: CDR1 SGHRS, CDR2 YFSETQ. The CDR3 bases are TGCGCCAGCAGCTTGGCCGAAGGGATGAACACTGAAGCTTTCTTT. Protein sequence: CASSLAEGMNTEAFF.

As DNA, the CDR3 is TGTGCCAGTAGTATACGCAGGGAGGGGACTGAAGCTTTCTTT. It is translated as CASSIRREGTEAFF. V is TRBV19 and J is TRBJ1-1; weak D call: TRBD1 (5 bases). Germline CDR1 reads LNHDA; CDR2 reads SQIVND (reference sequence). V lost 2 bases, J lost 5 bases, and 12 bases lay in between. The CDR3 is 14 amino acids.

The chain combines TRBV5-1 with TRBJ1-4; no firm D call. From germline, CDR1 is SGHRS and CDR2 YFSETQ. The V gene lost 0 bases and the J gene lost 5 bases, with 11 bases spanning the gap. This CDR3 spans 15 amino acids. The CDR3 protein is CASSLANLLNEKLFF. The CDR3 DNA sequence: TGCGCCAGCAGCTTGGCGAACCTTTTAAATGAAAAACTGTTTTTT.

The DNA for the CDR3 is TGTGCCAGCAGATTGACGGGACTTTGGACTGAAGCTTTCTTT. Its translation is CASRLTGLWTEAFF. The chain combines TRBV6-6 with TRBJ1-1; tentatively, D is TRBD1 (5 bases). The germline V gene has CDR1 MNHNY and CDR2 SVGAGI (reference sequence). The CDR3 has 14 amino acids. V was cut by 6 bases and J by 5 bases, with 16 bases left in between.

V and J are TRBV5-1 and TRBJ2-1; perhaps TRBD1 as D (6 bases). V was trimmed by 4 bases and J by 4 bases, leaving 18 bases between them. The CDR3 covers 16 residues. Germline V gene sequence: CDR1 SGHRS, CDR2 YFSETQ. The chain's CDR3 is CASSALPQGSYNEQFF. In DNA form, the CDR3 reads TGCGCCAGCAGCGCATTACCTCAGGGGTCTTACAATGAGCAGTTCTTC.

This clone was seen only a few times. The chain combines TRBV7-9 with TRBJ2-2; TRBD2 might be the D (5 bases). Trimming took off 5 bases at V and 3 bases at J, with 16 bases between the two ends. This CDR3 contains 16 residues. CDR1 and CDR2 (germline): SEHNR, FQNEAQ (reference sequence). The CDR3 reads CASSRWGVGDTGELFF. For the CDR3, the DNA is TGTGCCAGCAGCCGTTGGGGAGTTGGTGACACCGGGGAGCTGTTTTTT.

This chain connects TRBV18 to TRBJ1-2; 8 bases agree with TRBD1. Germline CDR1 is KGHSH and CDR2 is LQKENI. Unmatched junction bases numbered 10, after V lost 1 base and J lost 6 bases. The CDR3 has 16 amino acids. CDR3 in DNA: TGTGCCAGCTCACCACGGCAGGGGGCGGACTTTGATGGCTACACCTTC. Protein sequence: CASSPRQGADFDGYTF.

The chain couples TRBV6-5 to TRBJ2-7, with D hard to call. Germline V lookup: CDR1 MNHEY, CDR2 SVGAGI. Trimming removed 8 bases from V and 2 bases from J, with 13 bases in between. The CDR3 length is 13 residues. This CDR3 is CASRPLKTYEQYF. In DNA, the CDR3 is TGTGCCAGCCGACCACTAAAAACCTACGAGCAGTACTTC.

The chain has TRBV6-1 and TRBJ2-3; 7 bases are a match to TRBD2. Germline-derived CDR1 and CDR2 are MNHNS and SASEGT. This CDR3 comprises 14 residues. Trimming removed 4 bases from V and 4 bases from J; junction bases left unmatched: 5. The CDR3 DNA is TGTGCCAGCAGTGTTGGGACTATACCAGATACGCAGTATTTT. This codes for CASSVGTIPDTQYF.

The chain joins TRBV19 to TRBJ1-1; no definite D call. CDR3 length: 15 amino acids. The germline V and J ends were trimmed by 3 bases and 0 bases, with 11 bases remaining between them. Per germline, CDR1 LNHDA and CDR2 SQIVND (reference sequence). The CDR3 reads CASSILKGMNTEAFF. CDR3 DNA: TGTGCCAGTAGTATTCTTAAGGGTATGAACACTGAAGCTTTCTTT.

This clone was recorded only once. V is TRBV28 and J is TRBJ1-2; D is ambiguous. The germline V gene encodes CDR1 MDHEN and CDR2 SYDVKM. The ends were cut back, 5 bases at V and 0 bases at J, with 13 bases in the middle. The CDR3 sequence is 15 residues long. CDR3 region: CASSLLGSSNYGYTF. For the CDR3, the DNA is TGTGCCAGCAGTCTCTTGGGCAGCTCTAACTATGGCTACACCTTC.

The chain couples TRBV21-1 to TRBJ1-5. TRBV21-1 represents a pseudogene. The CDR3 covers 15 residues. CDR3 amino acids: CASSKVAISNQPQHF. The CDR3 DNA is TGTGCCAGCAGCAAAGTAGCGATTAGCAATCAGCCCCAGCATTTT.